This TCR beta chain is drawn from a study of shared clonotypes between healthy human individuals. Study-wide context: Donors, aged 18 to 49, were two women and three men.

The naive CD8 fraction comprised CD45RO-negative cells positively selected for CCR7 and excluded terminally differentiated effector memory CD45RA+ cells. The donor cohort consisted entirely of Caucasian adults residing in Nashville, Tennessee. V gave up 0 bases and J gave up 15 bases, with 15 bases separating them. Germline CDR1 MGHRA, CDR2 YSYEKL. CDR3 length: 13 amino acids. It was at deep level that the assay was run. In the authors' methods: In the immunoSEQ data, sequences were junction-only and lacked quality scores, so filtering differed. TCRdb keeps only in-frame clones here, not all; method: immunoSEQ multiplex PCR. V and J calls and clone size are given by that table; D and trimming were obtained from the DNA. The repertoire holds around 2.1 million clones, with about 93% as singletons.

The clonotype was recovered from a man between 18 and 35 years old in good health. Some clones in this sample may be carry-over from other donors' samples. J is TRBJ2-1 and V is TRBV4-1; D perhaps matches TRBD2 (6 bases). The sample was naive CD8+ T cells from PBMCs. CDR3 protein: CASSQDPGGFPFF. In DNA, the CDR3 is TGCGCCAGCAGCCAAGACCCTGGAGGGTTCCCGTTCTTC.